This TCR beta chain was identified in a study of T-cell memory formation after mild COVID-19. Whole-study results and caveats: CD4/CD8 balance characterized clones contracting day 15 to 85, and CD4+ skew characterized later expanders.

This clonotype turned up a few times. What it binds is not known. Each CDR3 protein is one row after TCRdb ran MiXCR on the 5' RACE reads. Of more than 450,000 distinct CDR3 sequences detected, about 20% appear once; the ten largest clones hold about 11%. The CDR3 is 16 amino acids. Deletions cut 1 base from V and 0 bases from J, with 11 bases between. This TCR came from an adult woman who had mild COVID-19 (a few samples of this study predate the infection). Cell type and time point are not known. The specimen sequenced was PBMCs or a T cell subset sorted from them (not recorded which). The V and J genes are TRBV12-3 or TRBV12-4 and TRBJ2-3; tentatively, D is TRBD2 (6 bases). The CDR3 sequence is CASSLGASESTDTQYF. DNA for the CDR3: TGTGCCAGCAGTTTAGGAGCTAGCGAGAGCACAGATACGCAGTATTTT.